This T cell receptor beta chain was sequenced in a study of blood T cell repertoires in COVID-19. At the level of the study: Sites in the United States, Italy and Spain provided acute and convalescent COVID-19 samples. Sources were T cells, B-cell-depleted T cells, or PBMCs; the material itself was cDNA or gDNA.

Source study methods: It was from reference gene primer amplification that nucleated cell counts were estimated. Generated by immunoSEQ multiplex PCR, the TCRdb table keeps only in-frame clones and is missing some. Clonal size and the V and J genes are those of that table, whereas D and trimming came from the DNA. The sample includes 95,000 to 150,000 clones, roughly four fifths of them seen just once. The V gene end was trimmed by 6 bases and the J gene end by 4 bases; junction bases not matched to a gene: 5. Germline values: CDR1 MDHEN, CDR2 SYDVKM. This CDR3 is 15 amino acids long. The sequenced sample consisted of peripheral blood. This clonotype was obtained from a man aged 55 to 70 with acute or convalescent COVID-19. The genes are TRBV28 and TRBJ2-3; 12 bases align to TRBD2. The CDR3 DNA is TGTGCCAGCAGGGCCCTAGCGGGAGGGCCAGATACGCAGTATTTT. This gives the protein CASRALAGGPDTQYF.